This TCR beta chain is from a study of cytomegalovirus exposure and HLA in healthy donors. Overall study: Out of approximately 170 million T cells, an earlier analysis found 117 million unique TCR beta sequences in total. Around 86 million unique TCRs, all from HLA-typed donors, were included in an early release of the data. Findings of the study overall: Earlier analysis found most TCR beta V segments productive about 90% or about 30% of the time. According to the study, roughly 160 TCR beta chains were cytomegalovirus-associated.

Amplification used 60 Vbeta primers and 13 Jbeta primers. Assay: immunoSEQ multiplex PCR; the TCRdb copy retains only in-frame clones and omits some. The sample table sets out approximately 110,000 clones. This CDR3 comprises 18 residues. Germline-derived CDR1 and CDR2 are SGHAT and FQNNGV. V dropped 4 bases and J dropped 0; count of bases not matched to a gene: 11. In regard to this clone: The antigen is undetermined.

The receptor was isolated from a man in his fifties in good health and CMV-seronegative. The sequencing sample was made of PBMCs. The chain combines TRBV11-2 with TRBJ2-1; 8 bases match TRBD2. The CDR3 DNA is TGTGCCAGCAGCTCATGGACTAGCCCTATGAGCTCCTACAATGAGCAGTTCTTC. Translation gives CASSSWTSPMSSYNEQFF.